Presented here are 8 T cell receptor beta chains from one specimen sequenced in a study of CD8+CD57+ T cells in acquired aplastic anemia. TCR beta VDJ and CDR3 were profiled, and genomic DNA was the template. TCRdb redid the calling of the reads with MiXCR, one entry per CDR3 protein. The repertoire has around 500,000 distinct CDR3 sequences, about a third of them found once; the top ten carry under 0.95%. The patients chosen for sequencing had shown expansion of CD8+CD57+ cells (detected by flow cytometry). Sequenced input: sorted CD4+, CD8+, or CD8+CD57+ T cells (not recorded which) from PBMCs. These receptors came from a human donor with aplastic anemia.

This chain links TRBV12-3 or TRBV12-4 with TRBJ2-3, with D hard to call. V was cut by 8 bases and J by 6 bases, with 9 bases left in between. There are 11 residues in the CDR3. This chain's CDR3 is CASEMGDTQYF. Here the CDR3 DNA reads TGTGCCAGCGAAATGGGGGATACGCAGTATTTT.

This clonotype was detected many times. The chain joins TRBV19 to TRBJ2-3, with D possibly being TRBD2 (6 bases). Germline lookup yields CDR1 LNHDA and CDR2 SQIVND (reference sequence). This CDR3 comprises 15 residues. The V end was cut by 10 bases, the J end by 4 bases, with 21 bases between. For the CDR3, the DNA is TGTGCCACCACTCAAGGAGTAGCGGAAGCAGATACGCAGTATTTT. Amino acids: CATTQGVAEADTQYF.

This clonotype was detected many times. CDR3 in amino acids: CASSPGDRIVYGYTF. For the CDR3, the DNA is TGTGCCAGCAGCCCCGGAGACAGGATTGTATATGGCTACACCTTC. This chain links TRBV7-2 with TRBJ1-2, with D maybe TRBD1 (6 bases). There are 15 residues in the CDR3. V lost 5 bases to trimming and J lost 5 bases, with 18 bases between them. In germline, CDR1 is SGHTA, CDR2 FQGNSA.

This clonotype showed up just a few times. CDR3 sequence reads: CASSESQGWASTDTQYF. The CDR3 DNA reads as TGTGCCAGCAGTGAATCGCAGGGTTGGGCAAGCACAGATACGCAGTATTTT. The rearrangement links TRBV25-1 to TRBJ2-3; D might be TRBD1 (5 bases). Between the trimmed V and J ends, which lost 1 base and 0 bases, there was a span of 14 bases. The CDR3 sequence is 17 residues long. Germline V gene data show CDR1 as MGHDK and CDR2 as SYGVNS. Supplemented by reference TRBV25-1 and TRBJ2-3, the full variable domain reads EADIYQTPRYLVIGTGKKITLECSQTMGHDKMYWYQQDPGMELHLIHYSYGVNSTEKGDLSSESTVSRIRTEHFPLTLESARPSHTSQYLCASSESQGWASTDTQYFGPGTRLTVL.

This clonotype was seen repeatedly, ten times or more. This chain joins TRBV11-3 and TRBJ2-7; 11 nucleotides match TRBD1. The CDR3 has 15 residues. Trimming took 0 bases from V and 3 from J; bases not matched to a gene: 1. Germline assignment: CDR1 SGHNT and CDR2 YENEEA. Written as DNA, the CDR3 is TGTGCCAGCAGCTTAGATGGGACAGGGGGCTACGAGCAGTACTTC. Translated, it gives CASSLDGTGGYEQYF.

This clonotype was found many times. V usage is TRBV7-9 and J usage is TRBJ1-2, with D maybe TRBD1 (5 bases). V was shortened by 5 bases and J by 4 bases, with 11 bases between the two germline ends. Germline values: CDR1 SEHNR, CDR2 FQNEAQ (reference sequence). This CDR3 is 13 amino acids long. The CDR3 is CASSGGPTYGYTF. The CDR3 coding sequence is TGTGCCAGCAGCGGGGGACCGACCTATGGCTACACCTTC.

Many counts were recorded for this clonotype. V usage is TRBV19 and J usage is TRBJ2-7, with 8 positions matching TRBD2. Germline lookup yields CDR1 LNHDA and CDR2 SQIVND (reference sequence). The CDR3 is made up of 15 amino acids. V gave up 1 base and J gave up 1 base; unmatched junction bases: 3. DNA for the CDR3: TGTGCCAGTAGTATAGTTGGCGGGGGGTCCTACGAGCAGTACTTC. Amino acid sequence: CASSIVGGGSYEQYF. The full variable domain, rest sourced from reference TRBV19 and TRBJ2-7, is DGGITQSPKYLFRKEGQNVTLSCEQNLNHDAMYWYRQDPGQGLRLIYYSQIVNDFQKGDIAEGYSVSREKKESFPLTVTSAQKNPTAFYLCASSIVGGGSYEQYFGPGTRLTVT.

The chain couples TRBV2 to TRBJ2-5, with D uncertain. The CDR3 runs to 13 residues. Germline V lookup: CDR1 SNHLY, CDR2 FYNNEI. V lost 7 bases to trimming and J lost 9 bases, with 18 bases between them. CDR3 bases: TGTGCCAGCACGACCATAGGGAATCAGCCCCAGTACTTC. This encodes CASTTIGNQPQYF.